The 21 T cell receptor beta chains presented below share a single source sample, sequenced in a study of T-cell reconstitution after alpha-beta-depleted transplantation in children. Unique molecular identifiers tagged the TCRbeta library. TCRdb ran MiXCR on the PCR reads and lists one entry per CDR3 protein. The sample yields over 200,000 distinct CDR3 sequences, roughly a sixth seen once. Specimen: PBMCs, mostly from graft donor cells, collected 360 days after TCRalphabeta/CD19-depleted stem cell transplant. These receptors all stem from a male patient aged 2-15 years who had a stem cell transplant for acute lymphoblastic leukemia, so the T cells may come from the graft donor.

V is TRBV11-2 and J is TRBJ2-2; 7 positions agree with TRBD2. The CDR3 has 17 amino acids. Germline CDR1 reads SGHAT; CDR2 reads FQNNGV. The ends lost 1 base at V and 7 bases at J; junction bases unmatched: 12. This CDR3 reads CASSLGGSPLLGGELFF. The DNA for the CDR3 is TGTGCCAGCAGCTTAGGCGGGAGCCCCCTTTTGGGCGGGGAGCTGTTTTTT.

This clonotype was counted between two and nine times. The chain carries TRBV29-1 and TRBJ1-1; no clear D gene. Per germline, CDR1 SQVTM and CDR2 ANQGSEA. The CDR3 length is 12 residues. Trimming removed 4 bases at V and 1 base at J, with 7 bases between. DNA of the CDR3: TGCAGCGTTGCGGGGTCGAACACTGAAGCTTTCTTT. Encoded protein: CSVAGSNTEAFF.

The chain is built from TRBV12-3 or TRBV12-4 and TRBJ1-3, with unresolved D. V lost 4 bases to trimming and J lost 4 bases, with 11 bases between them. The CDR3 is made up of 14 amino acids. The CDR3 is CASSSFGVGNTIYF. CDR3 nucleotides: TGTGCCAGCAGTTCCTTTGGGGTCGGAAACACCATATATTTT.

V and J are TRBV27 and TRBJ2-1, with a weak D call TRBD2 (6 bases). CDR1 and CDR2 (germline): MNHEY, SMNVEV (reference sequence). The V end lost 8 bases, the J end lost 0 bases, and 14 bases lay between the germline ends. The CDR3 runs 15 residues. The CDR3 is CASVRGAGSYNEQFF. CDR3 DNA sequence: TGTGCCAGCGTCCGCGGGGCTGGCTCCTACAATGAGCAGTTCTTC.

This clonotype came up a few times. The rearrangement joins TRBV6-2 or TRBV6-3 to TRBJ2-6; 9 bases are a match to TRBD2. J gave up 1 base and V 8 bases, and 15 bases lay outside the gene matches. The CDR3 runs 19 residues. Per germline, CDR1 MNHEY and CDR2 SVGEGT. The CDR3 here is CASLRRGPGLASGANVLTF. CDR3 sequence (DNA): TGTGCCAGCCTCAGGAGGGGACCGGGACTAGCATCTGGGGCCAACGTCCTGACTTTC.

This clonotype was seen repeatedly, ten times or more. CDR3 loop: CSVGWPTAYEQYF. CDR3 nucleotide sequence: TGCAGCGTAGGCTGGCCTACAGCCTACGAGCAGTACTTC. J is TRBJ2-7 and V is TRBV29-1; the D is unclear. CDR3 length equals 13 residues. V was shortened by 6 bases and J by 2 bases, with 14 bases between the two germline ends. In germline, CDR1 is SQVTM, CDR2 ANQGSEA.

This clonotype was counted ten times or more. In DNA, the CDR3 is TGCAGTGCTCGGGCGGACGCCCAGGTGGGCTACACCTTC. Encoded protein: CSARADAQVGYTF. This chain connects TRBV20-1 to TRBJ1-2; no clear D gene. CDR3 size: 13 residues. V was pared by 5 bases and J by 8 bases, with 18 bases between. The germline gives CDR1 DFQATT, CDR2 SNEGSKA (reference sequence).

The chain links TRBV5-6 to TRBJ2-1; 7 nucleotides line up with TRBD2. Germline V gene sequence: CDR1 SGHDT, CDR2 YYEEEE. CDR3 size: 15 residues. V lost 2 bases, J lost 7 bases, and 9 bases stayed unmatched. The CDR3 nucleotides are TGTGCCAGCAGCTTCGGGGGGATCTTTGGGAATGAGCAGTTCTTC. Protein product: CASSFGGIFGNEQFF. Full variable domain (missing parts from reference TRBV5-6 and TRBJ2-1): DAGVTQSPTHLIKTRGQQVTLRCSPKSGHDTVSWYQQALGQGPQFIFQYYEEEERQRGNFPDRFSGHQFPNYSSELNVNALLLGDSALYLCASSFGGIFGNEQFFGPGTRLTVL.

The CDR3 sequence: CASSYEALSGNTIYF. The CDR3 DNA sequence: TGTGCCAGCAGTTACGAGGCGTTGTCTGGAAACACCATATATTTT. The chain carries TRBV6-5 and TRBJ1-3, with D hard to call. The CDR3 length is 15 residues. Germline CDR1 is MNHEY and CDR2 is SVGAGI. Trimming pared 2 bases from V and 1 base from J, leaving 9 bases between.

The chain joins TRBV11-2 to TRBJ2-7; 7 bases are a match to TRBD1. CDR3 length equals 16 residues. The germline V gene has CDR1 SGHAT and CDR2 FQNNGV. Trimming at V came to 2 bases and at J to 4 bases, leaving 11 bases not matched to a gene. The CDR3 DNA sequence: TGTGCCAGCAGCTTATTCCCCACAGGGGTAAGGTACGAGCAGTACTTC. Translated, it gives CASSLFPTGVRYEQYF.

The chain recombines TRBV12-5 with TRBJ2-1; perhaps D is TRBD1 or TRBD2 (5 bases each). The V gene lost 0 bases and the J gene lost 3 bases, with 15 bases spanning the gap. Per the germline V gene, CDR1 is LGHNT and CDR2 is FRNRAP. CDR3 length: 17 amino acids. This CDR3 reads CASGLVPGTTFYNEQFF. CDR3 in DNA: TGTGCTAGTGGTTTGGTTCCGGGGACGACGTTCTACAATGAGCAGTTCTTC.

This clonotype was seen a few times. CDR3: CASSYRGTGANEQFF. The DNA of the CDR3 is TGTGCCAGCAGTTACCGCGGGACAGGGGCCAATGAGCAGTTCTTC. The V and J genes are TRBV6-2 or TRBV6-3 and TRBJ2-1; 10 nucleotides line up with TRBD1. CDR1 and CDR2 from the germline V gene are MNHEY and SVGEGT. This CDR3 has 15 amino acids. V lost 2 bases and J lost 6; bases outside the gene matches: 4.

V and J are TRBV20-1 and TRBJ2-2; 11 bases map to TRBD2. Germline V gives CDR1 DFQATT, CDR2 SNEGSKA (reference sequence). J was trimmed by 5 bases and V by 3 bases; bases with no gene match: 11. The CDR3 contains 17 residues. CDR3 nucleotides: TGCAGTGCTAGCCGCACTAGCGGGAGTCGACGGACCGGGGAGCTGTTTTTT. As protein: CSASRTSGSRRTGELFF.

This clonotype was detected only a few times. V gene TRBV12-3 or TRBV12-4 combines with J gene TRBJ2-7; D may match TRBD1 or TRBD2 (5 bases each). CDR3 length equals 15 residues. V was cut by 2 bases and J by 1 base, with 12 bases left in between. The CDR3 sequence: CASSLSGTVSYEQYF. CDR3 nucleotide sequence: TGTGCCAGCAGTTTATCAGGGACGGTTTCCTACGAGCAGTACTTC.

This clonotype was seen more than once but under ten times. The chain combines TRBV6-2 or TRBV6-3 with TRBJ2-5; D uncertain. This CDR3 spans 15 amino acids. Between the trimmed V and J ends, which lost 4 bases and 2 bases, there was a span of 14 bases. CDR1 and CDR2 from the germline V gene are MNHEY and SVGEGT. DNA of the CDR3: TGTGCCAGCAGTTTCCAGGACGCCACTCAAGAGACCCAGTACTTC. Protein sequence: CASSFQDATQETQYF.

The table lists this clonotype with a few counts. The rearrangement links TRBV7-8 to TRBJ2-7; D is undetermined. The CDR3 spans 13 residues. Germline CDR1 SGHVS, CDR2 FQNEAQ. V was pared by 6 bases and J by 2 bases, with 11 bases between. CDR3 coding DNA: TGTGCCAGCAGTTTCCTACCAGCCTACGAGCAGTACTTC. The encoded protein is CASSFLPAYEQYF.

This clonotype has only a few counts. The chain uses TRBV6-1 and TRBJ1-6, with unresolved D. The germline CDR1 and CDR2 sequences are MNHNS and SASEGT. The CDR3 totals 15 residues. V lost 6 bases, J lost 6 bases, and 15 bases lay in between. Here the CDR3 DNA reads TGTGCCAGCAGGATGCAGAGCATTCTTAATTCACCCCTCCACTTT. The encoded protein is CASRMQSILNSPLHF.

This chain connects TRBV12-3 or TRBV12-4 to TRBJ2-3, with D perhaps assigned TRBD1 or TRBD2 (6 bases each). The CDR3 loop spans 17 amino acids. Trimming pared 0 bases from V and 2 bases from J, leaving 15 bases between. The CDR3 region has the DNA TGTGCCAGCAGTTTAGCGGGGGGCACAGATTACACAGATACGCAGTATTTT. This sequence encodes CASSLAGGTDYTDTQYF.

The chain recombines TRBV28 with TRBJ2-7; possibly TRBD2 for D (6 bases). V lost 6 bases, J lost 2 bases, and 11 bases lay in between. The germline gives CDR1 MDHEN, CDR2 SYDVKM. CDR3 length: 13 residues. The CDR3 DNA reads as TGTGCCAGCAGCTTAGCGGATCCCTACGAGCAGTACTTC. This translates into CASSLADPYEQYF.

The chain is built from TRBV5-1 and TRBJ1-4; perhaps TRBD1 as D (5 bases). From germline, CDR1 is SGHRS and CDR2 YFSETQ. Trimming cost V 0 bases and J 1 base, with 7 bases left between them. CDR3 size: 15 residues. For the CDR3, the DNA is TGCGCCAGCAGCTTGGTCGGGGGAACTAATGAAAAACTGTTTTTT. Protein: CASSLVGGTNEKLFF.

The table lists this clonotype with a few counts. The rearrangement links TRBV6-2 or TRBV6-3 to TRBJ1-4; TRBD1 matches 9 bases. V shed 7 bases and J 10 bases; nucleotides not matched to a gene: 10. CDR3 size: 14 residues. CDR1 and CDR2 (germline): MNHEY, SVGEGT. The CDR3 nucleotides read TGTGCCAGCACCCCAGGACAGGGGACCGGAAAACTGTTTTTT. Protein: CASTPGQGTGKLFF.